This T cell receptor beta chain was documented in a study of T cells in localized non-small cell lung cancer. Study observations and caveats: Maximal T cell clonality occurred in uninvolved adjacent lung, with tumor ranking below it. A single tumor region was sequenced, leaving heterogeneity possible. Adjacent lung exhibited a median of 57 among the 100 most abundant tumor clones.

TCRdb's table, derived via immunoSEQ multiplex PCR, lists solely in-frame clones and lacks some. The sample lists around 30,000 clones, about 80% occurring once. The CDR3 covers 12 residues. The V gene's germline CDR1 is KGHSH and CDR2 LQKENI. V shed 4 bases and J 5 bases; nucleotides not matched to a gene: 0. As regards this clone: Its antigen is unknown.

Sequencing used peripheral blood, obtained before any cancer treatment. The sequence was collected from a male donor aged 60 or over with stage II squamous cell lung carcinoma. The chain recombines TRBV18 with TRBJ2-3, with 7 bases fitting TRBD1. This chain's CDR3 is CASSRDRDTQYF. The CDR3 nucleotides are TGTGCCAGCTCACGGGACAGAGATACGCAGTATTTT. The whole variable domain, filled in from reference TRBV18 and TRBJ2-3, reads NAGVMQNPRHLVRRRGQEARLRCSPMKGHSHVYWYRQLPEEGLKFMVYLQKENIIDESGMPKERFSAEFPKEGPSILRIQQVVRGDSAAYFCASSRDRDTQYFGPGTRLTVL.